The T cell receptor beta chain under discussion was sequenced for a study of CD4 T cells in relation to SARS-CoV-2 and coronaviruses. Points from the study as a whole: Compared with monoreactive clones, crossreactive clones showed significantly weaker SARS-CoV-2 expansion. According to naive versus memory sequencing, detected responses are memory recall, not newly primed.

V gave up 4 bases and J gave up 4 bases; unmatched junction bases: 3. This CDR3 contains 13 residues. The germline gives CDR1 LNHDA, CDR2 SQIVND (reference sequence). Cryopreserved PBMCs were CD4-enriched, then split into naive and memory cells. Measured with immunoSEQ multiplex PCR; TCRdb has only the in-frame clones, and not every one. The repertoire consists of 35,000 to 45,000 clones, with roughly 80% occurring once and the leading ten covering 6% to 8%. Comments on this clone: Antigen: not known.

The rearrangement joins TRBV19 to TRBJ2-7; 8 nucleotides line up with TRBD2. This receptor was taken from an adult with COVID-19. Source material: naive CD4+ T cells from PBMCs, cultured in vitro. Specified subset: naive CD4+ T cells isolated by negative enrichment. Written as DNA, the CDR3 is TGTGCCAGTAGTACGGCGGGAGGTTACGAGCAGTACTTC. Amino acids: CASSTAGGYEQYF.